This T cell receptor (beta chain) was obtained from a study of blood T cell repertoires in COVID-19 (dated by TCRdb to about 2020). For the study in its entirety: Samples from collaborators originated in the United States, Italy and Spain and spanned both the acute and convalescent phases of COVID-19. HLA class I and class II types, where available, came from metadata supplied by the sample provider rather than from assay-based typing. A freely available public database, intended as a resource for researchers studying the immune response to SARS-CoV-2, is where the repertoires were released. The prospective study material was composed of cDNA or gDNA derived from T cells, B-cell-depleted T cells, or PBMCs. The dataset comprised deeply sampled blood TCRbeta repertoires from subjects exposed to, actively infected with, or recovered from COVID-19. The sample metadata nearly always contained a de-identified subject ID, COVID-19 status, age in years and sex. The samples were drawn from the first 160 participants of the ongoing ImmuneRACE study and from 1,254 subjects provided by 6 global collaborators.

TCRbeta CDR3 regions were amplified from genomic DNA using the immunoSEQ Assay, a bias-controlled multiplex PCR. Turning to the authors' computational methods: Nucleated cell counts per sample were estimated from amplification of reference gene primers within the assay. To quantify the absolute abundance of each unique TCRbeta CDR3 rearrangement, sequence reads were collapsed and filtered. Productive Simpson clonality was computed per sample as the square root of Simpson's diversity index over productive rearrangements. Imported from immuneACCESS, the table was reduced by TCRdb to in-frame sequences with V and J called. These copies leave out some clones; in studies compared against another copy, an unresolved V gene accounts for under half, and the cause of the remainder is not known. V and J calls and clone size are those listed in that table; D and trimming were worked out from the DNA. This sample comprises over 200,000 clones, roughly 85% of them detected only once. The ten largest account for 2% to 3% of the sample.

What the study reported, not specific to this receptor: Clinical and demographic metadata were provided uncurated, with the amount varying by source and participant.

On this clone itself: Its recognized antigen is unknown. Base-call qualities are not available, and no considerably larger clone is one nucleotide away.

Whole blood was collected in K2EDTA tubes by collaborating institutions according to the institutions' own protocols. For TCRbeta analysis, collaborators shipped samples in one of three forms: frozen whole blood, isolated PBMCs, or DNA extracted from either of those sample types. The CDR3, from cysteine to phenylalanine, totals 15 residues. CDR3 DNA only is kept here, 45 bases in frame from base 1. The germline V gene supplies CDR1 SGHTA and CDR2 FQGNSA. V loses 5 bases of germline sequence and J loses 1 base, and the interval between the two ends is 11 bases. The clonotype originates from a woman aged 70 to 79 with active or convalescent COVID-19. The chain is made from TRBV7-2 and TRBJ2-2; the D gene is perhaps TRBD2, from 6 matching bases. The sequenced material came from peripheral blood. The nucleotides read TGTGCCAGCAGCCTTCTGGGGGGGAACACCGGGGAGCTGTTTTTT. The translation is CASSLLGGNTGELFF.